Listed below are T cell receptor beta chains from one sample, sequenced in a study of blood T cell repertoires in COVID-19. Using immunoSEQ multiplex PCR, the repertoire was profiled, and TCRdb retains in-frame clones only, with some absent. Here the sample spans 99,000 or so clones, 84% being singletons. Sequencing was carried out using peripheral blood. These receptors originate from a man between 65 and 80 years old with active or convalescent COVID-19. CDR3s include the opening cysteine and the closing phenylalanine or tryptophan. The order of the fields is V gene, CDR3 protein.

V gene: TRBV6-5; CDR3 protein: CASSRGVAGGDTQYF
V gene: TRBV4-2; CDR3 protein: CASSQEAGGIRGNEQFF
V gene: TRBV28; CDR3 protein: CASNTGGHGYTF
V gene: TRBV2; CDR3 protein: CASRRDRGTGYTF
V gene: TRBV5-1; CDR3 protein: CASTSGGAETQYF
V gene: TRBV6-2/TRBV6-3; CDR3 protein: CASSPRIGASYNEQFF
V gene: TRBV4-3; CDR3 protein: CASSQEISGGAFYEQFF
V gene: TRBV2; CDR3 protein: CASRAVDEKLFF
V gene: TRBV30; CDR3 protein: CLSLVWLVADTQYF
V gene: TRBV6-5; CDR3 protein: CASSYETDTEAFF
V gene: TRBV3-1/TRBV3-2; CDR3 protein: CASSHWALQGATNEKLFF
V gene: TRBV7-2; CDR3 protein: CASSLQKAGAGELFF
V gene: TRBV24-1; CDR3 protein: CATRVQGSSDTQYF
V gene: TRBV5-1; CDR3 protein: CASSPRQNTEAFF
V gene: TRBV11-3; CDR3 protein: CASSLGQAGVKETQYF
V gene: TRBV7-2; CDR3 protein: CASSLQDISNTGELFF
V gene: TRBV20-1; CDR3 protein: CSASRSNYGYTF
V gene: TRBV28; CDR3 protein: CASYRSGGHYGYTF
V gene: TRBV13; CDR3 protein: CASSRNSGGGDTQYF
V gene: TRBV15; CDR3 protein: CATSSTPGQGISPLHF